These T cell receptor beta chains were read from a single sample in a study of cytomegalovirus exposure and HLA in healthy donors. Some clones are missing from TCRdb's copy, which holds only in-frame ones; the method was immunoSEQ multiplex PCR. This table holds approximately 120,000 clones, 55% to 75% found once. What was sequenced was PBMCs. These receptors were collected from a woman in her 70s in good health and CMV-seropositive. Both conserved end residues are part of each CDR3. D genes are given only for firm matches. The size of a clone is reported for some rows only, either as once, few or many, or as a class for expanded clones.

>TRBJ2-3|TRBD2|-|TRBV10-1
CASSDTTSGGKDTQYF
TGCGCCAGCAGTGATACCACTAGCGGGGGGAAAGATACGCAGTATTTT
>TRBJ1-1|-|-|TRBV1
CTSSREETGMNTEAFF
TGCACCAGCAGCCGGGAGGAGACGGGGATGAACACTGAAGCTTTCTTT
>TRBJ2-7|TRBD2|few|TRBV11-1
CASSFSGGPYEQYF
TGTGCCAGCAGCTTTAGCGGGGGACCCTACGAGCAGTACTTC
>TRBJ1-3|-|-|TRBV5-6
CASSSTGGSGNTIYF
TGTGCCAGCAGCTCGACAGGCGGCTCTGGAAACACCATATATTTT
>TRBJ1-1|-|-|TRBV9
CASSAMTENTEAFF
TGTGCCAGCAGCGCTATGACAGAGAACACTGAAGCTTTCTTT
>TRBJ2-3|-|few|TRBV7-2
CASTKDTQYF
TGTGCCAGCACCAAAGATACGCAGTATTTT
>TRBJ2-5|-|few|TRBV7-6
CASSLNGARKETQYF
TGTGCCAGCAGCTTGAATGGGGCTCGCAAGGAGACCCAGTACTTC
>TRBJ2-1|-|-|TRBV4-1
CASSQDSVDRHNEQFF
TGCGCCAGCAGCCAAGACTCGGTAGACAGACACAATGAGCAGTTCTTC
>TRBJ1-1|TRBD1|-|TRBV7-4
CASSFRGGQGGDTEAFF
TGTGCCAGCAGCTTCAGGGGAGGACAGGGAGGGGACACTGAAGCTTTCTTT
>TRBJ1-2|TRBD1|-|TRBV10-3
CAISEGQGYGYTF
TGTGCCATCAGTGAGGGACAGGGGTATGGCTACACCTTC
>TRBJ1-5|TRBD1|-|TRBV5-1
CASSSGQDNQPQHF
TGCGCCAGCAGCTCGGGACAGGATAATCAGCCCCAGCATTTT
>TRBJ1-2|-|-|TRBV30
CAESGAGTGGYTF
TGTGCCGAGTCCGGGGCGGGAACCGGAGGCTACACCTTC
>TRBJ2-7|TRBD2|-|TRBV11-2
CASSPGGSWYEQYF
TGTGCCAGCAGCCCGGGGGGGTCATGGTACGAGCAGTACTTC
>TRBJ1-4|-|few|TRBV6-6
CASSPTLKEKLFF
TGTGCCAGCAGTCCTACGCTAAAGGAAAAACTGTTTTTT
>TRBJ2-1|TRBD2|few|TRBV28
CASSSGASGGNYNEQFF
TGTGCCAGCAGTTCCGGGGCTAGCGGGGGGAATTACAATGAGCAGTTCTTC
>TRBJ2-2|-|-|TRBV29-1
CSVDGGGANTGELFF
TGCAGCGTTGACGGTGGGGGGGCTAATACCGGGGAGCTGTTTTTT
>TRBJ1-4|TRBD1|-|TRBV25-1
CASSDTTVGTGFGELFF
TGTGCCAGCAGCGACACCACAGTGGGGACAGGTTTTGGGGAACTGTTTTTT
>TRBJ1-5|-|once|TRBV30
CAWGSGHESQPQHF
TGTGCCTGGGGTAGCGGCCACGAGAGTCAGCCCCAGCATTTT
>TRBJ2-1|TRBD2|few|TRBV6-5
CASSRTSGGAGEQFF
TGTGCCAGCAGTCGGACTAGCGGGGGGGCGGGTGAGCAGTTCTTC
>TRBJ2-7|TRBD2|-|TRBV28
CASGQETSGTYEQYF
TGTGCCAGCGGCCAAGAGACTAGCGGTACCTACGAGCAGTACTTC
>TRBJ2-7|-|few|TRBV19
CASSSGPRGGEQYF
TGTGCCAGTAGTTCGGGGCCCAGGGGTGGCGAGCAGTACTTC
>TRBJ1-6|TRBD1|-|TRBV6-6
CASSGTGGNSPLHF
TGTGCCAGCAGCGGGACAGGGGGTAATTCACCCCTCCACTTT
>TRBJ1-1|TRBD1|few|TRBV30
CAWQGTGSVFF
TGTGCCTGGCAAGGGACAGGGTCGGTTTTCTTT
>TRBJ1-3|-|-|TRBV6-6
CASTPGRASGNTIYF
TGTGCCAGCACCCCGGGCAGGGCCTCTGGAAACACCATATATTTT
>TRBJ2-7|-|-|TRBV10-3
CAISTPTGLYEQYF
TGTGCCATCAGTACCCCCACAGGGTTGTACGAGCAGTACTTC
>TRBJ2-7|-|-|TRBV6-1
CASSEAGVYEQYF
TGTGCCAGCAGTGAGGCAGGGGTCTACGAGCAGTACTTC
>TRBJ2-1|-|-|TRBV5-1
CASSLEDSYNEQFF
TGCGCCAGCAGCTTGGAGGACAGCTACAATGAGCAGTTCTTC
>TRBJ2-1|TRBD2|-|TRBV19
CASSKTSAGGMGNEQFF
TGTGCCAGTAGTAAGACCTCAGCGGGGGGAATGGGAAATGAGCAGTTCTTC
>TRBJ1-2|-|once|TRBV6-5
CASSYSKSGNYGYTF
TGTGCCAGCAGTTACTCAAAATCTGGCAATTATGGCTACACCTTC
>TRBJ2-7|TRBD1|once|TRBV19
CASSILGGSDEQYF
TGTGCCAGTAGTATACTAGGGGGCAGCGACGAGCAGTACTTC
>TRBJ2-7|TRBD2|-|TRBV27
CASSKPPSGGFPYEQYF
TGTGCCAGCAGTAAACCCCCTAGCGGGGGATTCCCCTACGAGCAGTACTTC
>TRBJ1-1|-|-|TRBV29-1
CSVEPQMNTEAFF
TGCAGCGTTGAACCACAGATGAACACTGAAGCTTTCTTT
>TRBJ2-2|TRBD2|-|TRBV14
CASSHGGGTSSVGVTGELFF
TGTGCCAGCAGCCATGGAGGGGGGACTAGCAGCGTTGGGGTCACCGGGGAGCTGTTTTTT
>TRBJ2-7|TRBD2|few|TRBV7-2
CASSLGPAGGLNEQYF
TGTGCCAGCAGCTTAGGCCCAGCGGGGGGGCTTAACGAGCAGTACTTC
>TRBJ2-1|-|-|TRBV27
CASSLSSDRRYNEQFF
TGTGCCAGCAGTTTATCGTCGGACAGAAGATACAATGAGCAGTTCTTC
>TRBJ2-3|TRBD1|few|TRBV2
CASSEAGTGGPDTQYF
TGTGCCAGCAGTGAAGCCGGGACAGGGGGGCCAGATACGCAGTATTTT
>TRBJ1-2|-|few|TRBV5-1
CASSYNGGGETSNYGYTF
TGCGCCAGCAGCTATAACGGAGGCGGGGAAACTTCCAACTATGGCTACACCTTC
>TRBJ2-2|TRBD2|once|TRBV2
CASRDTSGGTGELFF
TGTGCCAGCAGGGATACTAGCGGGGGGACCGGGGAGCTGTTTTTT
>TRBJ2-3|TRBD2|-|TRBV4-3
CASSRSLAGASTDTQYF
TGCGCCAGCAGCCGGTCCCTAGCGGGGGCTAGCACAGATACGCAGTATTTT
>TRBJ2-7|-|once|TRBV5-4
CASSFWGDSYEQYF
TGTGCCAGCAGCTTCTGGGGGGACTCCTACGAGCAGTACTTC
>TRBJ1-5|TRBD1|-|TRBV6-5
CASSYRTGGDQPQHF
TGTGCCAGCAGTTACCGGACAGGGGGCGATCAGCCCCAGCATTTT
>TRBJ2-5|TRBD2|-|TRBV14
CASSPTAGGNQETQYF
TGTGCCAGCAGCCCGACTGCGGGGGGGAACCAAGAGACCCAGTACTTC
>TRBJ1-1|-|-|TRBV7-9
CASSPFGGLNTEAFF
TGTGCCAGCAGCCCTTTCGGCGGGTTGAACACTGAAGCTTTCTTT
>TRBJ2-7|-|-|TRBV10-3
CATQEGEQYF
TGTGCCACTCAAGAGGGTGAGCAGTACTTC
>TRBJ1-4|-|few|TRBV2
CASSIRAANEKLFF
TGTGCCAGCAGTATCAGGGCGGCTAATGAAAAACTGTTTTTT
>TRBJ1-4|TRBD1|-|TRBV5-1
CASSWGTGFSEKLFF
TGCGCCAGCAGCTGGGGGACAGGGTTTAGTGAAAAACTGTTTTTT
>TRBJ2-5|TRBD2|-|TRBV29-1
CSVVLSGYGETQYF
TGCAGCGTTGTTCTTAGCGGGTACGGAGAGACCCAGTACTTC
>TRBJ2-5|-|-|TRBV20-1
CSARASTTYF
TGCAGTGCTAGGGCTAGCACGACATACTTC